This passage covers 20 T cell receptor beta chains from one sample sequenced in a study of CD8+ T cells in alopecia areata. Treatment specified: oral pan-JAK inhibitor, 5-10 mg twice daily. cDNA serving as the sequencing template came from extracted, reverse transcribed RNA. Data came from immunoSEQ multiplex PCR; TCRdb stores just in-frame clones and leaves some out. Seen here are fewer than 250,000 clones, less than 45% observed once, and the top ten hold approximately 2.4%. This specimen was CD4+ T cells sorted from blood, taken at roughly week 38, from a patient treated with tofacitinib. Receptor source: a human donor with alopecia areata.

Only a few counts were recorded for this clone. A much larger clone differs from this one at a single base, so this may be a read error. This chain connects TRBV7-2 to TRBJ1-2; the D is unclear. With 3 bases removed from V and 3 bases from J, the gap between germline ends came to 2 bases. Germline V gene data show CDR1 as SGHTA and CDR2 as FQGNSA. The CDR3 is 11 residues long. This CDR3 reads CASSLDYGYTF. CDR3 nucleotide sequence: TGTGCCAGCAGCTTGGACTATGGCTACACCTTC.

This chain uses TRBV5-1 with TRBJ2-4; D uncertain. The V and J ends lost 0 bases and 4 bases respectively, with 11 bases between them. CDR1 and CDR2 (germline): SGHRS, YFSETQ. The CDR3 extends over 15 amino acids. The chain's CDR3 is CASSLEETSKNIQYF. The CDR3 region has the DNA TGCGCCAGCAGCTTGGAGGAGACCTCGAAAAACATTCAGTACTTC.

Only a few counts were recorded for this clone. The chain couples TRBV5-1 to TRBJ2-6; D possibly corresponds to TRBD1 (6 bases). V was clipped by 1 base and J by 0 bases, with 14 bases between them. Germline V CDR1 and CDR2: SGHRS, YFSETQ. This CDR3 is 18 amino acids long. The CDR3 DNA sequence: TGCGCCAGCAGCTTGTTTGGGACACAGGGCTCTGGGGCCAACGTCCTGACTTTC. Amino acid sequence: CASSLFGTQGSGANVLTF.

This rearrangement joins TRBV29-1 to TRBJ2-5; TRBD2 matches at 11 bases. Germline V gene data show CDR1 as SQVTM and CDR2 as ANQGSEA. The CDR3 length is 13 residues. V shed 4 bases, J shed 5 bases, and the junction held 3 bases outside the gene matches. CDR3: CSVAASGRETQYF. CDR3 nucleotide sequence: TGCAGCGTTGCCGCTAGCGGGAGGGAGACCCAGTACTTC.

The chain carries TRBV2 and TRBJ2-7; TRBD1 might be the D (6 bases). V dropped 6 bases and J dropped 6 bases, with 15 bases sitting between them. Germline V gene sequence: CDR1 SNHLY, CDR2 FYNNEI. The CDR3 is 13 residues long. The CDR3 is CASRQGSGREQYF. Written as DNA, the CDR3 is TGTGCCAGCAGACAGGGTTCGGGTCGCGAGCAGTACTTC. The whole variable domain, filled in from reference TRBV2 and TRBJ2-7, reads EPEVTQTPSHQVTQMGQEVILRCVPISNHLYFYWYRQILGQKVEFLVSFYNNEISEKSEIFDDQFSVERPDGSNFTLKIRSTKLEDSAMYFCASRQGSGREQYFGPGTRLTVT.

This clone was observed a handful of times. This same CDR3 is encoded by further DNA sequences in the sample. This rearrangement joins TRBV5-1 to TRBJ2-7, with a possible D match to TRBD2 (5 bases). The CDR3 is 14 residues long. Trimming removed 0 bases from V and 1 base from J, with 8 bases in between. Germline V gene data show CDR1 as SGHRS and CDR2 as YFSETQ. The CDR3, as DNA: TGCGCCAGCAGCTTGGAAGGACTTTCCTACGAGCAGTACTTC. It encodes CASSLEGLSYEQYF.

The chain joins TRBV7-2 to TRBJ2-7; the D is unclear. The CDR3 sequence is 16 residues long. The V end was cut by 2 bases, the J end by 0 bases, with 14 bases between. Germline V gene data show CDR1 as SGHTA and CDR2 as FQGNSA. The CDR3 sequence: CASSLRSGGSSYEQYF. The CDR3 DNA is TGTGCCAGCAGCTTAAGATCTGGCGGAAGCTCCTACGAGCAGTACTTC.

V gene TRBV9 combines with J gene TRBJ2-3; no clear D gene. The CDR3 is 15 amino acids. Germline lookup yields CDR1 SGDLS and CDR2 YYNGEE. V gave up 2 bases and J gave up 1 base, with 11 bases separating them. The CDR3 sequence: CASSVRPTGTDTQYF. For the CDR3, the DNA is TGTGCCAGCAGCGTCAGGCCCACCGGCACAGATACGCAGTATTTT.

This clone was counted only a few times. The CDR3 region has the DNA TGTGCCAGCTCACCACAAAGTGAGGGAACGGCTTTCTTT. It encodes CASSPQSEGTAFF. The V call is TRBV18, the J call TRBJ1-1; no definite D call. CDR3 length: 13 amino acids. Germline CDR1 is KGHSH and CDR2 is LQKENI. Trimming took 1 base from V and 11 from J, leaving 14 bases between them.

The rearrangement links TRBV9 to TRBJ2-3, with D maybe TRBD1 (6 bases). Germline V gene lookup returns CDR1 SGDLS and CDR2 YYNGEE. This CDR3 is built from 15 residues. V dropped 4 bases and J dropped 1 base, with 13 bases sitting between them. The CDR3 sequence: CASSSTGTRTDTQYF. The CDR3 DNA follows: TGTGCCAGCAGCTCTACCGGGACACGCACAGATACGCAGTATTTT. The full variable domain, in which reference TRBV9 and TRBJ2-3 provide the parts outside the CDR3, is DSGVTQTPKHLITATGQRVTLRCSPRSGDLSVYWYQQSLDQGLQFLIQYYNGEERAKGNILERFSAQQFPDLHSELNLSSLELGDSALYFCASSSTGTRTDTQYFGPGTRLTVL.

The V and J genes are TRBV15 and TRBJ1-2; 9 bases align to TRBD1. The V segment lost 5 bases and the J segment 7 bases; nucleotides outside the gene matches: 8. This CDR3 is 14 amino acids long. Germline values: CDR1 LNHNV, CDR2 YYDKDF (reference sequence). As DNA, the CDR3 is TGTGCCACCAGCGGGCAAGGACAGGGGATTGGCTACACCTTC. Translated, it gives CATSGQGQGIGYTF. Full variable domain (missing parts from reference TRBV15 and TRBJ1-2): DAMVIQNPRYQVTQFGKPVTLSCSQTLNHNVMYWYQQKSSQAPKLLFHYYDKDFNNEADTPDNFQSRRPNTSFCFLDIRSPGLGDTAMYLCATSGQGQGIGYTFGSGTRLTVV.

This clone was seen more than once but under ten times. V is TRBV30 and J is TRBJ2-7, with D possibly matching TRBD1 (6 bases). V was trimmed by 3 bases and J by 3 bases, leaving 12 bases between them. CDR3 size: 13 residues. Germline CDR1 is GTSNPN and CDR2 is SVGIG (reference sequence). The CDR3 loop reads CAWRGRGRYEQYF. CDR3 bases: TGTGCCTGGAGAGGCAGGGGCCGCTACGAGCAGTACTTC.

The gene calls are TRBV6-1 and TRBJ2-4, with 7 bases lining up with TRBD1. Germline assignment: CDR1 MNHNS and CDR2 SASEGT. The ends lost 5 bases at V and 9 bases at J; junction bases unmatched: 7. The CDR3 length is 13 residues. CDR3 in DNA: TGTGCCAGCAGTAGGACAGGCAGGGGCATTCAGTACTTC. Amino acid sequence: CASSRTGRGIQYF.

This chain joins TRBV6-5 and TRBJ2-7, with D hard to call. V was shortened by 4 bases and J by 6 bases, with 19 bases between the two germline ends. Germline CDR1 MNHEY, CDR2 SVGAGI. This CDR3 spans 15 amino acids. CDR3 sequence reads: CASSSPFSGGFEQYF. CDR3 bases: TGTGCCAGCAGTTCCCCGTTTTCGGGTGGTTTCGAGCAGTACTTC.

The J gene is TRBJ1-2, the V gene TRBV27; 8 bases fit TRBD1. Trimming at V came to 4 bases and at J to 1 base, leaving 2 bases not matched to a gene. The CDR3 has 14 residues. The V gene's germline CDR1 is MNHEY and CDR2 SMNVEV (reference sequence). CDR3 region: CASSSTGVNYGYTF. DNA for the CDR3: TGTGCCAGCAGTTCGACAGGGGTTAACTATGGCTACACCTTC.

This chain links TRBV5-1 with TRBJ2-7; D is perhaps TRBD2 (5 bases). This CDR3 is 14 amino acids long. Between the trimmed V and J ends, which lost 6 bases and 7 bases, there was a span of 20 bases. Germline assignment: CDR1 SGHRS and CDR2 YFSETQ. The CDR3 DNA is TGCGCCAGCACAAGACTATCCCGGGATCGGGAGCAGTACTTC. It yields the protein CASTRLSRDREQYF.

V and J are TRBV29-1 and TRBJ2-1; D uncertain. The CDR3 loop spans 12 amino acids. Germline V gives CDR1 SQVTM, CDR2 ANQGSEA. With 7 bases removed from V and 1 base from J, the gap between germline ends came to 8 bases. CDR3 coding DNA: TGCAGCGCACAGTGGTCCTACAATGAGCAGTTCTTC. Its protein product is CSAQWSYNEQFF.

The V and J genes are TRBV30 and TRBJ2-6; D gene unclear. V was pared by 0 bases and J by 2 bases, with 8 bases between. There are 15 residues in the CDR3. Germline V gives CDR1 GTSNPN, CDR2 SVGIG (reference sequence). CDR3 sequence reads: CAWSVGGTGANVLTF. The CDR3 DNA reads TGTGCCTGGAGTGTGGGTGGGACTGGGGCCAACGTCCTGACTTTC.

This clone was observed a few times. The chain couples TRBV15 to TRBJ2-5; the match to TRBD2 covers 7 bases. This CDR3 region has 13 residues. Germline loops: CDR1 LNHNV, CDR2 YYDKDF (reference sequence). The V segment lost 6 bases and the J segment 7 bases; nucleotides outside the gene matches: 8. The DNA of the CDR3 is TGTGCCACCAGGGGACCCCCGGGGGGGACCCAGTACTTC. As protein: CATRGPPGGTQYF.

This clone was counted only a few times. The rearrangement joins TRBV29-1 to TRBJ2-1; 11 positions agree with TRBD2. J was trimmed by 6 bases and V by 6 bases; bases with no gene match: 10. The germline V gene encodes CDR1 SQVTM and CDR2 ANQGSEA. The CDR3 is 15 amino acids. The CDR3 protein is CSVTPGTSGTNEQFF. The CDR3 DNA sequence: TGCAGCGTGACCCCCGGGACTAGCGGCACCAATGAGCAGTTCTTC.